The 18 T cell receptor beta chains given below trace back to one sample, sequenced in a study of cytomegalovirus exposure and HLA in healthy donors. Both 60 Vbeta primers and 13 Jbeta primers went into the PCR. TCRdb's table, derived via immunoSEQ multiplex PCR, lists solely in-frame clones and lacks some. The data hold 190,000 or so clones, with 75% to 90% observed a single time. The sample taken for sequencing was PBMCs. The receptors were sampled from a man in his forties or fifties in good health and CMV-seronegative.

Remarks on this clone: This CDR3 fails to terminate in the conserved phenylalanine or tryptophan, so it likely reflects a read error. The chain has TRBV6-1 and TRBJ1-1; tentatively, D is TRBD1 (5 bases). V was clipped by 4 bases and J by 5 bases, with 14 bases between them. The CDR3 spans 14 residues. Germline V CDR1 and CDR2: MNHNS, SASEGT. CDR3 region: CASSGERGRTEAFL. The CDR3 DNA follows: TGTGCCAGCAGTGGGGAAAGGGGAAGAACTGAAGCTTTCCTT.

The chain is built from TRBV5-1 and TRBJ2-7, with D unresolved. V dropped 0 bases and J dropped 2 bases, with 9 bases sitting between them. The CDR3 sequence is 14 residues long. CDR1 SGHRS and CDR2 YFSETQ come from the germline V gene. The CDR3 bases are TGCGCCAGCAGCTTGGGAGTCAGGACCTACGAGCAGTACTTC. This sequence encodes CASSLGVRTYEQYF.

The chain uses TRBV7-2 and TRBJ2-4; TRBD1 aligns across 8 bases. Germline V gene data show CDR1 as SGHTA and CDR2 as FQGNSA. The CDR3 contains 17 residues. The trim removed 1 base at V and 1 base at J, leaving 6 bases unmatched. CDR3 in amino acids: CASSLGGQGRAKNIQYF. Here the CDR3 DNA reads TGTGCCAGCAGCTTAGGTGGACAGGGAAGGGCCAAAAACATTCAGTACTTC.

This clone turned up a few times. V and J are TRBV19 and TRBJ1-4, with a possible D match to TRBD1 (5 bases). V lost 1 base to trimming and J lost 6 bases, with 9 bases between them. CDR3 length equals 14 residues. Germline CDR1 and CDR2: LNHDA and SQIVND (reference sequence). The CDR3 DNA follows: TGTGCCAGTAGTATAGGGGGCTCGGATGAAAAACTGTTTTTT. Protein sequence: CASSIGGSDEKLFF.

Here the CDR3 reads CASSLARTGGTDTQYF. The CDR3 bases are TGCGCCAGCAGCTTGGCAAGGACAGGGGGGACAGATACGCAGTATTTT. The chain joins TRBV5-1 to TRBJ2-3; 10 bases align to TRBD1. The V gene end was trimmed by 0 bases and the J gene end by 3 bases; junction bases not matched to a gene: 4. This CDR3 is built from 16 residues. CDR1 and CDR2 from the germline V gene are SGHRS and YFSETQ.

This sequence joins TRBV5-1 and TRBJ2-7; no definite D call. V shed 4 bases and J shed 6 bases, with 20 bases lying between them. CDR1 and CDR2 (germline): SGHRS, YFSETQ. This CDR3 is 15 amino acids long. The CDR3 sequence: CASSLGFGPGFEQYF. The CDR3 bases are TGCGCCAGCAGCCTCGGGTTCGGCCCCGGGTTCGAGCAGTACTTC.

The CDR3 region is CASSQETTSVYEQFF. The CDR3 DNA is TGCGCCAGCAGCCAAGAAACGACTAGCGTCTATGAGCAGTTCTTC. The chain employs TRBV4-1 and TRBJ2-1, with TRBD2 identical over 8 bases. The CDR3 covers 15 residues. Trimming at V came to 0 bases and at J to 8 bases, leaving 6 bases not matched to a gene. Germline V gene lookup returns CDR1 MGHRA and CDR2 YSYEKL.

This clone was found a few times. The gene calls are TRBV6-6 and TRBJ2-5, with 7 bases aligning to TRBD2. The V gene end was trimmed by 6 bases and the J gene end by 5 bases; junction bases not matched to a gene: 9. CDR3 size: 14 residues. CDR1 is MNHNY and CDR2 is SVGAGI in the germline V gene (reference sequence). Here the CDR3 DNA reads TGTGCCAGCAGCCTGGGGAGGGGCGCGGAGACCCAGTACTTC. Protein product: CASSLGRGAETQYF.

V is TRBV19 and J is TRBJ1-2; TRBD1 aligns across 7 bases. With 6 bases clipped from V and 3 bases from J, the junction kept 10 bases outside the gene matches. The CDR3 covers 15 residues. The germline V gene encodes CDR1 LNHDA and CDR2 SQIVND (reference sequence). CDR3 nucleotide sequence: TGTGCCAGTAGGGTTGGACGTCAGGGGGACTATGGCTACACCTTC. The encoded protein is CASRVGRQGDYGYTF.

This sequence joins TRBV5-5 and TRBJ1-5; D possibly corresponds to TRBD1 (5 bases). Trimming removed 0 bases from V and 7 bases from J, with 11 bases in between. The V gene's germline CDR1 is SGHKS and CDR2 YYEKEE (reference sequence). The CDR3 has 14 amino acids. CDR3: CASSLGQGGQPQHF. The CDR3 DNA reads as TGTGCCAGCAGCTTGGGGCAGGGAGGGCAGCCCCAGCATTTT.

The rearrangement links TRBV19 to TRBJ2-7, with 7 bases aligning to TRBD2. The germline CDR1 and CDR2 sequences are LNHDA and SQIVND (reference sequence). CDR3 length: 13 residues. J was trimmed by 2 bases and V by 5 bases; bases with no gene match: 3. CDR3 residues: CASSLRGAYEQYF. The CDR3 DNA reads as TGTGCCAGTAGTCTACGGGGGGCCTACGAGCAGTACTTC.

The rearrangement uses TRBV4-3 and TRBJ1-3; D gene uncertain. CDR3 size: 15 residues. Per the germline V gene, CDR1 is LGHNA and CDR2 is YSLEER. The V gene lost 0 bases and the J gene lost 4 bases, with 10 bases spanning the gap. The CDR3 spells CASSQEATQGNTIYF. The CDR3 bases are TGCGCCAGCAGCCAAGAAGCTACGCAAGGAAACACCATATATTTT.

J is TRBJ1-1 and V is TRBV6-1, with D possibly matching TRBD1 (6 bases). The germline V gene encodes CDR1 MNHNS and CDR2 SASEGT. This CDR3 contains 16 residues. V was trimmed by 4 bases and J by 1 base, leaving 16 bases between them. CDR3 residues: CASSAPVMGANTEAFF. The DNA for the CDR3 is TGTGCCAGCAGTGCCCCTGTTATGGGGGCGAACACTGAAGCTTTCTTT.

This clone was seen more than once but under ten times. The gene calls are TRBV6-6 and TRBJ1-1, with D maybe TRBD1 (6 bases). V was pared by 5 bases and J by 3 bases, with 13 bases between. Per germline, CDR1 MNHNY and CDR2 SVGAGI (reference sequence). The CDR3 runs 14 residues. CDR3 bases: TGTGCCAGCAGTGCCAGGGGTGGTGACACTGAAGCTTTCTTT. It specifies CASSARGGDTEAFF.

As DNA, the CDR3 is TGTGCCAGTGCCCGCCGGAGGACAGGGGACCTTACGTCTCCTTATGGCTACACCTTC. Encoded protein: CASARRRTGDLTSPYGYTF. The chain has TRBV19 and TRBJ1-2; 9 bases map to TRBD1. The CDR3 spans 19 residues. The V gene end was trimmed by 8 bases and the J gene end by 5 bases; junction bases not matched to a gene: 24. CDR1 and CDR2 (germline): LNHDA, SQIVND (reference sequence).

The chain has TRBV27 and TRBJ1-4; D gene uncertain. Germline V gene lookup returns CDR1 MNHEY and CDR2 SMNVEV (reference sequence). V shed 6 bases and J shed 4 bases, with 18 bases lying between them. The CDR3 extends over 16 amino acids. The CDR3 sequence: CASSATLASRNEKLFF. CDR3 coding DNA: TGTGCCAGCAGCGCAACCTTAGCCAGCCGTAATGAAAAACTGTTTTTT.

This rearrangement joins TRBV18 to TRBJ2-7, with D tentatively TRBD1 (6 bases). Germline V gives CDR1 KGHSH, CDR2 LQKENI. This CDR3 is built from 17 residues. Trimming stripped 1 base from V and 3 bases from J, with 19 bases between. The CDR3 coding sequence is TGTGCCAGCTCACCACGCTCGACAGGAACGAACTTCTACGAGCAGTACTTC. Translation: CASSPRSTGTNFYEQYF.

The chain combines TRBV28 with TRBJ1-2, with 8 positions matching TRBD1. The CDR3 consists of 16 residues. CDR1 is MDHEN and CDR2 is SYDVKM in the germline V gene. The ends lost 2 bases at V and 0 bases at J; junction bases unmatched: 5. The CDR3 region is CASSLAGTGANYGYTF. CDR3 nucleotide sequence: TGTGCCAGCAGTTTAGCCGGGACAGGTGCTAACTATGGCTACACCTTC.